This T cell receptor (beta chain) was identified in a study of blood T cell repertoires in COVID-19. Looking at the study overall: Some COVID-19 samples were acute and others convalescent; all came from the United States, Italy and Spain.

The CDR3 is 16 amino acids. J was trimmed by 4 bases and V by 11 bases; bases with no gene match: 14. Germline lookup yields CDR1 SNHLY and CDR2 FYNNEI. At least ten counts were recorded for this clone. How the authors handled the data: The assay estimated nucleated cells by amplifying reference gene primers. TCRdb's copy holds only in-frame clones and misses some; the assay was immunoSEQ multiplex PCR. For V, J and clone size, that table is used; D and trimming come from the DNA. Of over 200,000 clones listed, 86% were seen once; the top ten hold around a sixth. The study recruited people aged about 18 to 89 years across some 23 US areas.

The sequenced sample was PBMCs or T cells enriched from blood (not recorded which). This chain links TRBV2 with TRBJ2-3, with TRBD2 identical over 11 bases. The TCR originated in a young man who had recovered from COVID-19. CDR3 nucleotide sequence: TGTGCCGGGCATGGGGCTAGCGGGGGGTTGGCAGATACGCAGTATTTT. It yields the protein CAGHGASGGLADTQYF.